This TCR beta chain came from a study of shared clonotypes between healthy human individuals. On this clone itself: Its antigen remains unknown.

Deep was the level at which the assay was run. Only in-frame clones appear in the TCRdb table, and some are missing; sequencing was by immunoSEQ multiplex PCR. This sample yields around 650,000 clones, of which 96% are seen a single time; 0.095% to 0.13% belongs to the top ten. Study-level findings and limits: A few donors had around 5.2% of their naive CD4 clonotypes in common.

As defined, naive CD8 cells were CD45RO-negative and positively selected for CCR7, with terminally differentiated effector memory CD45RA+ cells excluded. The study enrolled healthy HIV-negative adults without recent acute infections or vaccinations as donors. Among the donors, all were Caucasian adults who lived in Nashville, Tennessee. The receptor comes from a woman in her 30s in good health. Sequencing was done on a sample of naive CD8+ T cells sorted from blood.

The CDR3 loop is CASSLRGAGTEAFF. In DNA form, the CDR3 reads TGTGCCAGCAGTTTAAGGGGCGCGGGTACTGAAGCTTTCTTT. This chain uses TRBV28 with TRBJ1-1, with TRBD1 as a possible D gene (5 bases). The germline V gene has CDR1 MDHEN and CDR2 SYDVKM. This CDR3 has 14 amino acids. Trimming cost V 2 bases and J 5 bases, with 12 bases left between them.